This TCR beta chain was captured by sequencing in a study of cytomegalovirus exposure and HLA in healthy donors. This CDR3 spans 15 amino acids. The germline CDR1 and CDR2 sequences are SEHNR and FQNEAQ (reference sequence). V gave up 3 bases and J gave up 3 bases; unmatched junction bases: 6. Vbeta (60) and Jbeta (13) primers were used in the PCR. Only in-frame clones appear in the TCRdb table, and some are missing; sequencing was by immunoSEQ multiplex PCR. This sample has about 200,000 clones; around four fifths occur once, and the top ten carry 1.7%. This chain connects TRBV7-9 to TRBJ2-7; TRBD1 agrees at 9 bases. This receptor was taken from a middle-aged man in good health and CMV-seronegative. The sample comprised PBMCs. The CDR3 DNA reads as TGTGCCAGCAGCTTGGGGGGACAGGGAAGCTACGAGCAGTACTTC. It is translated as CASSLGGQGSYEQYF.